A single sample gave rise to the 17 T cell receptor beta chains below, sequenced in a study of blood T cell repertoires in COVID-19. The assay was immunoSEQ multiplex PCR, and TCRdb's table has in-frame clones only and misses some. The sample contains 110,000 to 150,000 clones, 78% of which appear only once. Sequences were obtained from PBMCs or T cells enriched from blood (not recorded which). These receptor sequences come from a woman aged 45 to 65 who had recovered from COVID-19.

CDR3 sequence: CASSLGTGVSYEQYF. CDR3 bases: TGTGCCAGCAGCTTAGGCACAGGGGTCTCCTACGAGCAGTACTTC. V usage is TRBV11-2 and J usage is TRBJ2-7, with 7 bases fitting TRBD1. Germline V gene lookup returns CDR1 SGHAT and CDR2 FQNNGV. This CDR3 region has 15 residues. Trimming at V came to 1 base and at J to 0 bases, leaving 3 bases not matched to a gene.

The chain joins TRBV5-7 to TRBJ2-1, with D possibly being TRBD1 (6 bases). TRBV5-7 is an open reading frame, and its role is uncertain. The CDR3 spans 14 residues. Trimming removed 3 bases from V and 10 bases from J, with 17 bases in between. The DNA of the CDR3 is TGTGCCAGCAGCTCCCGCTCACAGGGCAGCGAGCAGTTCTTC. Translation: CASSSRSQGSEQFF.

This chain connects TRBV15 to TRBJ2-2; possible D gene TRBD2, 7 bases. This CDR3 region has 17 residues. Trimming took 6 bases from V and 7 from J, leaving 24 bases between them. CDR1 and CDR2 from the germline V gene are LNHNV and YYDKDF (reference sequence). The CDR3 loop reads CATRGDTRDYSGGELFF. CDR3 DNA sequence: TGTGCCACCAGGGGGGACACCAGGGACTATTCGGGCGGGGAGCTGTTTTTT.

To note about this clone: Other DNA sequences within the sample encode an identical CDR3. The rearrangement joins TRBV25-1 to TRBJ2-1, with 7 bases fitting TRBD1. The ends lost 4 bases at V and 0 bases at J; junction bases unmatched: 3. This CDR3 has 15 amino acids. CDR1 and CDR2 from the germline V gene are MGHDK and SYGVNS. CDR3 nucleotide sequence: TGTGCCAGCAGTGTGACAGGGAGCTCCTACAATGAGCAGTTCTTC. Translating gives CASSVTGSSYNEQFF.

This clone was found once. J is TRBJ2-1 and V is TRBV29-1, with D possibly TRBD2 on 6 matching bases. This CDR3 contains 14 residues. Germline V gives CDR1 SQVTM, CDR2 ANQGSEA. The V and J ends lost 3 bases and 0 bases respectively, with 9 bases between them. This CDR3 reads CSVEEGSSYNEQFF. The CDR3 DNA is TGCAGCGTTGAGGAGGGAAGCTCCTACAATGAGCAGTTCTTC.

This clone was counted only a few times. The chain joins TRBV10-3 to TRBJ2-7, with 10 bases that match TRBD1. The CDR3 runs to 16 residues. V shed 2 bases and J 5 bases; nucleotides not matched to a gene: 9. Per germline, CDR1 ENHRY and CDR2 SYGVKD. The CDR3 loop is CAISENPGQGSDEQYF. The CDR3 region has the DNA TGTGCCATCAGTGAGAATCCGGGACAGGGGTCCGACGAGCAGTACTTC.

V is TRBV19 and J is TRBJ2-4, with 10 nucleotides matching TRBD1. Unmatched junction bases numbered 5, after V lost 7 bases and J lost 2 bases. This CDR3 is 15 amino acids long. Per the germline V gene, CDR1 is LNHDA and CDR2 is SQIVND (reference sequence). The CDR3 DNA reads TGTGCCAGTATGGGGGACAGGGGTACCAAAAACATTCAGTACTTC. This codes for CASMGDRGTKNIQYF.

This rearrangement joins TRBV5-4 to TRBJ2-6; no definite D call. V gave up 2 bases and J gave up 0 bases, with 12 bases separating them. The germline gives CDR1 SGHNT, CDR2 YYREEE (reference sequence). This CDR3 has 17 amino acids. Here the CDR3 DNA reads TGTGCCAGCAGCTTCGAGGCGGATAGCTCTGGGGCCAACGTCCTGACTTTC. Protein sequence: CASSFEADSSGANVLTF. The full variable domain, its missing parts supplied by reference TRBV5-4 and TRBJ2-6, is ETGVTQSPTHLIKTRGQQVTLRCSSQSGHNTVSWYQQALGQGPQFIFQYYREEENGRGNFPPRFSGLQFPNYSSELNVNALELDDSALYLCASSFEADSSGANVLTFGAGSRLTVL.

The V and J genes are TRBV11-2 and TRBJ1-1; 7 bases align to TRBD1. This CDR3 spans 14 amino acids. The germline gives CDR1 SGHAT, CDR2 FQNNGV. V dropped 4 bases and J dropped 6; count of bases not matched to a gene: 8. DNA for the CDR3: TGTGCCAGCAGCTCCAGGGGGAATAAGGCTGAAGCTTTCTTT. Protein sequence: CASSSRGNKAEAFF.

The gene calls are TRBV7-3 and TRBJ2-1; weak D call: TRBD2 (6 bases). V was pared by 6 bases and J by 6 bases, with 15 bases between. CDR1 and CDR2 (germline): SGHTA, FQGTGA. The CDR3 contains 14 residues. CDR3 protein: CASRRRGASNEQFF. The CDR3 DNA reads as TGTGCCAGCAGACGTCGCGGGGCCAGCAATGAGCAGTTCTTC. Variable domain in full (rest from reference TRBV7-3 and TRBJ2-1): GAGVSQTPSNKVTEKGKYVELRCDPISGHTALYWYRQSLGQGPEFLIYFQGTGAADDSGLPNDRFFAVRPEGSVSTLKIQRTERGDSAVYLCASRRRGASNEQFFGPGTRLTVL.

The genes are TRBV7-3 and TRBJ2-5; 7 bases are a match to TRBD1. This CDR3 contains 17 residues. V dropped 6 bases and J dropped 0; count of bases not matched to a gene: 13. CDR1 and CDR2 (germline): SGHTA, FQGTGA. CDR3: CASSLPHTQGNQETQYF. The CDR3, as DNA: TGTGCCAGCAGTCTCCCCCATACACAGGGGAACCAAGAGACCCAGTACTTC.

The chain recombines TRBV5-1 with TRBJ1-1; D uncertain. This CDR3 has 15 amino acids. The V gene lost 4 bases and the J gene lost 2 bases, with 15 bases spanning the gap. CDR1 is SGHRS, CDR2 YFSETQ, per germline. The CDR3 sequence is CASSRDGWQNTEAFF. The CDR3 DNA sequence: TGCGCCAGCAGCCGGGATGGGTGGCAAAACACTGAAGCTTTCTTT.

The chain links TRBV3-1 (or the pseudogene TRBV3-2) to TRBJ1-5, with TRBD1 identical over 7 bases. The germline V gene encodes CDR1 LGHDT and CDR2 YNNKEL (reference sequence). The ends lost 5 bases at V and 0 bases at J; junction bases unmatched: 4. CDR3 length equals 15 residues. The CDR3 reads CASSWTGDSNQPQHF. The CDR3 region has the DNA TGTGCCAGCAGCTGGACAGGTGATAGCAATCAGCCCCAGCATTTT.

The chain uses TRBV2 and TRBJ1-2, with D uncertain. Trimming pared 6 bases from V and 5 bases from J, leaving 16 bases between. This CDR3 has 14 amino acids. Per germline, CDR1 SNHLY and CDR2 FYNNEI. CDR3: CASRAGSFSYGYTF. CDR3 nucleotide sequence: TGTGCCAGCAGGGCGGGCTCCTTCTCGTATGGCTACACCTTC.

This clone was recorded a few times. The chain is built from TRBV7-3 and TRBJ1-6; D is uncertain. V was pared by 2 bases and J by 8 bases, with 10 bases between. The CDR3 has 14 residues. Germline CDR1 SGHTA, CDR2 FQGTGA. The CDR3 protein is CASSLSYRDSPLHF. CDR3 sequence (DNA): TGTGCCAGCAGCTTATCCTACCGAGATTCACCCCTCCACTTT.

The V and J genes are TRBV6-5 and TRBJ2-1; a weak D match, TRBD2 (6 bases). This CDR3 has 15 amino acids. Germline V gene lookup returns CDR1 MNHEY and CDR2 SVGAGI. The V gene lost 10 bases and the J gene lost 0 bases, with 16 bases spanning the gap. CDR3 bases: TGTGCCATTTCCTCCGGGACTGTCTCCTACAATGAGCAGTTCTTC. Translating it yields CAISSGTVSYNEQFF.

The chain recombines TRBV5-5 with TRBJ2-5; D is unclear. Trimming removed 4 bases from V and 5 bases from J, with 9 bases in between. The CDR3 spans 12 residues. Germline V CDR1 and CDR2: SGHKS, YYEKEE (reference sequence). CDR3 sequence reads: CASSALLETQYF. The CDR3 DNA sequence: TGTGCCAGCAGCGCCCTACTGGAGACCCAGTACTTC. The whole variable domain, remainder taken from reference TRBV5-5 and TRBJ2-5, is DAGVTQSPTHLIKTRGQQVTLRCSPISGHKSVSWYQQVLGQGPQFIFQYYEKEERGRGNFPDRFSARQFPNYSSELNVNALLLGDSALYLCASSALLETQYFGPGTRLLVL.